This TCR beta chain was captured in a study of blood T cell repertoires in COVID-19. In Seattle, patients joined the study during active infection and were tracked longitudinally. Sequencing was performed with immunoSEQ multiplex PCR; in TCRdb, only in-frame clones are kept and a portion is missing. This repertoire shows fewer than 200,000 clones, roughly 79% found once; its top ten account for 9.5% to 12%. The CDR3 has 13 amino acids. V was clipped by 2 bases and J by 8 bases, with 7 bases between them. The germline V gene encodes CDR1 LGHNT and CDR2 FRNRAP. V is TRBV12-5 and J is TRBJ1-6; D is uncertain. The specimen sequenced was peripheral blood. This sequence was found in a woman in her thirties or forties with COVID-19, enrolled during active disease. Here the CDR3 DNA reads TGTGCTAGTGGTTTGACGTCAGATTCACCCCTCCACTTT. Its protein product is CASGLTSDSPLHF.